The rows below give T cell receptor beta chains drawn from one sample of a study of long-term antiretroviral therapy in people with HIV. Clones were read by immunoSEQ multiplex PCR, and TCRdb kept only the in-frame ones, dropping some. Among around 20,000 clones listed, around 81% were seen once. The source material was unsorted PBMCs, sampled 2.2 years after starting antiretroviral therapy. The receptors stem from a man aged 50 to 59 with HIV. CDR3s include the opening cysteine and the closing phenylalanine or tryptophan. A D gene is named only where the DNA matches it firmly. The size of a clone is reported for some rows only, either as once, few or many, or as a class for expanded clones.

few,.,TRBJ1-2,TRBV19,TGTGCCAGCCGGGCCCGGGGGGACTATGGCTACACCTTC,CASRARGDYGYTF
.,TRBD2,TRBJ2-1,TRBV27,TGTGCCAGCAGTTTAGTGGCGGGGGGTGATGAGCAGTTCTTC,CASSLVAGGDEQFF
.,.,TRBJ2-2,TRBV6-5,TGTGCCAGCAGTTACTCCACAGCGGGCACCGGGGAGCTGTTTTTT,CASSYSTAGTGELFF
medium-sized,TRBD1,TRBJ1-1,TRBV19,TGTGCCAGTAGTTCCGACAGGGGAACTGAAGCTTTCTTT,CASSSDRGTEAFF
few,.,TRBJ2-7,TRBV4-3,TGCGCCAGCAGCCAAGATTTAATACCGGGGCTCGAGCAGTACTTC,CASSQDLIPGLEQYF
.,.,TRBJ1-1,TRBV29-1,TGCAGCGTTGAGAAGGGACAACTCAACACTGAAGCTTTCTTT,CSVEKGQLNTEAFF
once,TRBD1,TRBJ2-3,TRBV2,TGTGCCAGCAGGATTCGACAGGGCAGCACAGATACGCAGTATTTT,CASRIRQGSTDTQYF
.,TRBD1,TRBJ2-3,TRBV14,TGTGCCAGCAGCTTGGGCCGGGACAGTTCACCGGGGGATACGCAGTATTTT,CASSLGRDSSPGDTQYF
.,TRBD2,TRBJ2-2,TRBV7-3,TGTGCCAGCAGCTCGTTTAGCGGGGGGAATCCCGGGGAGCTGTTTTTT,CASSSFSGGNPGELFF
.,TRBD1,TRBJ2-7,TRBV19,TGTGCCAGTAGTATAGGACCCGGGACAGGGGTCTACGAGCAGTACTTC,CASSIGPGTGVYEQYF
.,TRBD2,TRBJ2-3,TRBV5-6,TGTGCCAGCAGCGCTCTGAGCGGGGCGGGAGATACGCAGTATTTT,CASSALSGAGDTQYF
.,TRBD2,TRBJ2-1,TRBV30,TGTGCCTGGGCGGGACTAGCGGGAATTCAGCAGTTCTTC,CAWAGLAGIQQFF
once,.,TRBJ2-4,TRBV30,TGTGCCGGGGGGGCCGAAGGCAAAAACATTCAGTACTTC,CAGGAEGKNIQYF
.,TRBD2,TRBJ2-1,TRBV7-2,TGTGCCAGCAGCTTAGAGGCCCAGCGGGGGGACAATGAGCAGTTCTTC,CASSLEAQRGDNEQFF
.,.,TRBJ1-5,TRBV19,TGTGCCAGTAGTATAGGATGGCAGCCCCAGCATTTT,CASSIGWQPQHF
few,TRBD1,TRBJ1-6,TRBV28,TGTGCCAGCAGGACAGGGGGCGCGACCCAGTATAATTCACCCCTCCACTTT,CASRTGGATQYNSPLHF
.,.,TRBJ1-1,TRBV7-2,TGTGCCAGCAGCTCTATGGAAGAAGCTTTCTTT,CASSSMEEAFF
.,TRBD1,TRBJ1-2,TRBV18,TGTGCCAGCTCACCCCGACAGGGCGATGGCTACACCTTC,CASSPRQGDGYTF
few,.,TRBJ2-3,TRBV6-4,TGTGCCAGCAGTGAAGGGGGAGGGTCAGATACGCAGTATTTT,CASSEGGGSDTQYF
.,TRBD1,TRBJ1-2,TRBV5-5,TGTGCCAGCAGCTTGAAACAGGGGGGCTACTATGGCTACACCTTC,CASSLKQGGYYGYTF
few,.,TRBJ2-7,TRBV11-2,TGTGCCAGCAGCTCTGCCTACGAGCAGTACTTC,CASSSAYEQYF
.,.,TRBJ2-1,TRBV7-8,TGTGCCAGCAGCTTAGTAGGCGTCAATGAGCAGTTCTTC,CASSLVGVNEQFF
.,TRBD1,TRBJ1-1,TRBV19,TGTGCCAGTAGTACCTACTACAGGGGAGGGAACACTGAAGCTTTCTTT,CASSTYYRGGNTEAFF
.,TRBD2,TRBJ2-1,TRBV30,TGTGCCTGGAGTGAACTAGCGGGGGCATACAATGAGCAGTTCTTC,CAWSELAGAYNEQFF
.,.,TRBJ2-5,TRBV7-8,TGTGCCAGCAGCTGGGGATCGTACCAAGAGACCCAGTACTTC,CASSWGSYQETQYF
.,TRBD2,TRBJ2-2,TRBV11-2,TGTGCCAGCAGCCCCCGGGTAGCGGGGAGGTCCGGGGAGCTGTTTTTT,CASSPRVAGRSGELFF
once,.,TRBJ1-3,TRBV29-1,TGCAGCGTTGTATCGGGGACGGCCTTTTTGGGAAACACCATATATTTT,CSVVSGTAFLGNTIYF
.,TRBD1,TRBJ2-2,TRBV9,TGTGCCAGCAGCGTAGGGGACAGGGGGTTGGTCATGGACACCGGGGAGCTGTTTTTT,CASSVGDRGLVMDTGELFF
.,.,TRBJ1-3,TRBV27,TGTGCCAGCAGTTTTGGGGGGCCTGGAAACACCATATATTTT,CASSFGGPGNTIYF
.,.,TRBJ1-4,TRBV21-1,TGTGCCAGCAGCCTTTGGGGAGGGCTTTTTGAAAAACTGTTTTTT,CASSLWGGLFEKLFF
.,.,TRBJ2-3,TRBV2,TGTGCCAGCATGTTTAGCACAGATACGCAGTATTTT,CASMFSTDTQYF
.,.,TRBJ2-4,TRBV7-9,TGTGCCAGCAGCCCCGTGTTAGCCAAAAACATTCAGTACTTC,CASSPVLAKNIQYF
once,TRBD2,TRBJ2-2,TRBV15,TGTGCCACCAGCGGGACTCTAGGACTAGCGGGAATTCATGGCACCGGGGAGCTGTTTTTT,CATSGTLGLAGIHGTGELFF
.,TRBD1,TRBJ2-1,TRBV10-2,TGCGCCAGCAGGAGGGACAGGGAACGAGAGCAGTTCTTC,CASRRDREREQFF
.,TRBD1,TRBJ1-2,TRBV28,TGTGCCAGCTCTGGTGGACAGGGTACGATCGGCTACACCTTC,CASSGGQGTIGYTF
.,.,TRBJ1-3,TRBV30,TGTGCCTGGAGTCGTCCTGGAAACACCATATATTTT,CAWSRPGNTIYF
.,.,TRBJ2-5,TRBV9,TGTGCCAGCAGCGGTGGGATTCAAGAGACCCAGTACTTC,CASSGGIQETQYF
.,.,TRBJ2-7,TRBV6-1,TGTGCCAGCAGACGGCAGGGGAGGACCTACGAGCAGTACTTC,CASRRQGRTYEQYF
once,TRBD1,TRBJ1-4,TRBV29-1,TGCAGCGTTGGACAGGGCGGTGAAAAACTGTTTTTT,CSVGQGGEKLFF
.,.,TRBJ2-1,TRBV5-6,TGTGCCAGCAGCTGGGGGGCCGGACCTTCCTACAATGAGCAGTTCTTC,CASSWGAGPSYNEQFF
few,.,TRBJ2-7,TRBV5-1,TGCGCCAGCAGCTTGGTGGGAGGCTACGAGCAGTACTTC,CASSLVGGYEQYF
.,.,TRBJ2-5,TRBV30,TGTGCCTGGAGTGTCACACAAGAGACCCAGTACTTC,CAWSVTQETQYF
.,.,TRBJ2-7,TRBV28,TGTGCCAGCAGTTTAGGGGGGAATGGCCCCTACGAGCAGTACTTC,CASSLGGNGPYEQYF
.,TRBD2,TRBJ2-1,TRBV5-1,TGCGCCAGCAGCTTGGGGCCGGGAGGGAACTACAATGAGCAGTTCTTC,CASSLGPGGNYNEQFF
.,TRBD2,TRBJ2-2,TRBV2,TGTGCCAGCAGGCAAAGTCTAGCGGGAGGGGAGCTGTTTTTT,CASRQSLAGGELFF
.,TRBD1,TRBJ2-4,TRBV6-5,TGTGCCAGCAGTAACCAGGGGGTCGCCAAAAACATTCAGTACTTC,CASSNQGVAKNIQYF
.,.,TRBJ2-2,TRBV4-3,TGCGCCAGCAGCCAAGACAGGGGTAGGACCGGGGAGCTGTTTTTT,CASSQDRGRTGELFF